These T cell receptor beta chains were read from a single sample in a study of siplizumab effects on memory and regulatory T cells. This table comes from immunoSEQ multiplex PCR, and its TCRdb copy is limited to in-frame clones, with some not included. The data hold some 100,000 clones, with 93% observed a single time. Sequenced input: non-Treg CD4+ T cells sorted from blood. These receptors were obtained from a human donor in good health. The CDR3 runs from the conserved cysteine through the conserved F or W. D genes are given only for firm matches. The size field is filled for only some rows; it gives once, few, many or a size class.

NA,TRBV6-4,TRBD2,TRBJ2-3,TGTGCCAGCAGTGACTCAGGAGCGGGGTTGGATACGCAGTATTTT,CASSDSGAGLDTQYF
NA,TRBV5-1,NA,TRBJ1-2,TGCGCCAGCAGCGAGGGACTGACGGGGGGCTACACCTTC,CASSEGLTGGYTF
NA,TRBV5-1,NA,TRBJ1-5,TGCGCCAGCAGCGCCGGGACGGAGAGGGGTCAGCCCCAGCATTTT,CASSAGTERGQPQHF
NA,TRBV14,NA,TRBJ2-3,TGTGCCAGCAGCCAAGTGGTACACTCAGATACGCAGTATTTT,CASSQVVHSDTQYF
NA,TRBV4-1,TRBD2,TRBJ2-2,TGCGCCAGCAGCCCCACCCTCGGGGGGGGGACCGGGGAGCTGTTTTTT,CASSPTLGGGTGELFF
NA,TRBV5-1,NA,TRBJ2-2,TGCGCCAGCAGCGTCCGGACTGGGAACACCGGGGAGCTGTTTTTT,CASSVRTGNTGELFF
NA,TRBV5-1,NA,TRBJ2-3,TGCGCCAGCAGCTCCGGCGCCAGCACAGATACGCAGTATTTT,CASSSGASTDTQYF
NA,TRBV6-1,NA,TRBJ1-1,TGTGCCAGCAGTAAGTCTACCATGAACACTGAAGCTTTCTTT,CASSKSTMNTEAFF
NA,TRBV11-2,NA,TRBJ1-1,TGTGCCAGCAGCTTGGCCACCTCAAACACTGAAGCTTTCTTT,CASSLATSNTEAFF
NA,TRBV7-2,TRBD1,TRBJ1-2,TGTGCCAGCAGCTTAGGGACAGGGGGCAGTGGCTACACCTTC,CASSLGTGGSGYTF
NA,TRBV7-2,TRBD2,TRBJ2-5,TGTGCCAGCCACGATCGCCCAGCGGGGGTACAAGAGACCCAGTACTTC,CASHDRPAGVQETQYF
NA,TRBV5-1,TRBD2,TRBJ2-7,TGCGCCAGCAGCTTGGAATCCGGGCTAGCGGGGACGCCTTTCCAATTC,CASSLESGLAGTPFQF
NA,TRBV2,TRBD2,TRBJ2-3,TGTGCCAGCACCGCACCGGGACTAGCGGGGGGGTACACAGATACGCAGTATTTT,CASTAPGLAGGYTDTQYF
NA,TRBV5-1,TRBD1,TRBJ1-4,TGCGCCAGCAGCTCCGGCAGGGGGGCTAATGAAAAACTGTTTTTT,CASSSGRGANEKLFF
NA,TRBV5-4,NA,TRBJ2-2,TGTGCCAGCAGCTTTGGACTACCCACGGGGGAGCTGTTTTTT,CASSFGLPTGELFF
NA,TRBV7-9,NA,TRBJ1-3,TGTGCCAGCAGCCTCGGAAACACCATATATTTT,CASSLGNTIYF
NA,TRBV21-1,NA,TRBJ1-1,TGTGCCAGCAGCACCCGACAGGGGGGACTAGGTAATGAAGCTTTCTTT,CASSTRQGGLGNEAFF
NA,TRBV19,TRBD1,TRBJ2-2,TGTGCCAGTACGACAGGGGCTGACACCGGGGAGCTGTTTTTT,CASTTGADTGELFF
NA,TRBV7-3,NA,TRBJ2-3,TGTGCCAGCAGCGTAAAAGGGGGTGCCACAGATACGCAGTATTTT,CASSVKGGATDTQYF
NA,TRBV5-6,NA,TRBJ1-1,TGTGCCAGCAGCTTGATGGGAGAGGCTTTCTTT,CASSLMGEAFF
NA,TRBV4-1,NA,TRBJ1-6,TGCGCCAGCAGCCAAGACAGCTCCTATAATTCACCCCTCCACTTT,CASSQDSSYNSPLHF
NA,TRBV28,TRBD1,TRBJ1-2,TGTGCCAGCAGTTTAGCCGGGACAGGGGCTGGCTACACCTTC,CASSLAGTGAGYTF
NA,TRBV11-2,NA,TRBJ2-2,TGTGCCAGCAGCATGCCTGCCAGGGAAGCGAACACCGGGGAGCTGTTTTTT,CASSMPAREANTGELFF
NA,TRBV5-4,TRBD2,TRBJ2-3,TGTGCCAGCAGCTACCAACTAGCGGGGATGACAGATACGCAGTATTTT,CASSYQLAGMTDTQYF
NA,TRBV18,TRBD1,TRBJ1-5,TGTGCCAGCTCACCCGACAGGGATCAGCCCCAGCATTTT,CASSPDRDQPQHF
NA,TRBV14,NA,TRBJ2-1,TGTGCCAGCAGCCAGGGAAATTACAATGAGCAGTTCTTC,CASSQGNYNEQFF
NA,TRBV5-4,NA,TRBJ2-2,TGTGCCAGCAGCTTTCAGACGCCGAACACCGGGGAGCTGTTTTTT,CASSFQTPNTGELFF
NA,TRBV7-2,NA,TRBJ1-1,TGTGCCAGCAGCTTAATTAGGAACACTGAAGCTTTCTTT,CASSLIRNTEAFF
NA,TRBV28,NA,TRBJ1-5,TGTGCCAGCAGTTTAAAGGGTTGGTATAGCAATCAGCCCCAGCATTTT,CASSLKGWYSNQPQHF
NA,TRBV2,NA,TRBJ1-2,TGTGCCAGCAGTACAGGGTTTGGTGGCTACACCTTC,CASSTGFGGYTF
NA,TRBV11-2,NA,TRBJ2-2,TGTGCCAGCAGCCTCAACCTCCGCCCTAGCACCGGGGAGCTGTTTTTT,CASSLNLRPSTGELFF
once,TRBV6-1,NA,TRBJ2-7,TGTGCCAGCAGTTGGACCGTGACCTACGAGCAGTACTTC,CASSWTVTYEQYF
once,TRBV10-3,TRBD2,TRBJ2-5,TGTGCCATCAGCGCTAGCGGGGGGGCCCAAGAGACCCAGTACTTC,CAISASGGAQETQYF
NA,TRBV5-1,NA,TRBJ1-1,TGCGCCAGCAGCTTGCTCGGTAGGAACACTGAAGCTTTCTTT,CASSLLGRNTEAFF
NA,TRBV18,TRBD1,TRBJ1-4,TGTGCCAGCTCACCAACGGCCGGGACAGGCTCTAATGAAAAACTGTTTTTT,CASSPTAGTGSNEKLFF
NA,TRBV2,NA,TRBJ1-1,TGTGCCAGCAGATCTGCAGGGGAGGGGACTGAAGCTTTCTTT,CASRSAGEGTEAFF
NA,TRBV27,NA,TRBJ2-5,TGTGCCAGCAGCCTCTCCACGGGGGACGTGACCCAGTACTTC,CASSLSTGDVTQYF
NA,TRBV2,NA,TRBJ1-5,TGTGCCAGCAGTGAGGGGGCCTCCGGCAATCAGCCCCAGCATTTT,CASSEGASGNQPQHF
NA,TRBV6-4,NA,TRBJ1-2,TGTGCCAGCAGGCCCTCCGGGGGCTATGGCTACACCTTC,CASRPSGGYGYTF
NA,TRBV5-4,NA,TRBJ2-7,TGTGCCAGCAGGCCTGACGGGGGGCCGTTACTCTCCTACGAGCAGTACTTC,CASRPDGGPLLSYEQYF
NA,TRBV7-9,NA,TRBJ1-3,TGTGCCAGCAGCTTAGGAGGGAGCTCTGGAAACACCATATATTTT,CASSLGGSSGNTIYF
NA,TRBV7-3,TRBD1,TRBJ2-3,TGTGCCAGCAGCTCAATGGGACAGCACACAGATACGCAGTATTTT,CASSSMGQHTDTQYF
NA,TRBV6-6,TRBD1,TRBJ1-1,TGTGCCAGCGAAAAGAGGGAGGGGGCGAAAAGGGCTTTCTTT,CASEKREGAKRAFF
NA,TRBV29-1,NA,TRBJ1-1,TGCAGCGCTGAAGGTAGGGTGTCGGAAACTGAAGCTTTCTTT,CSAEGRVSETEAFF
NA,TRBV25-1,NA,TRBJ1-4,TGTGCCAGCAGTAAAATAGGAGCAACTAATGAAAAACTGTTTTTT,CASSKIGATNEKLFF
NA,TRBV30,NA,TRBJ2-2,TGTGCCTGGACAGGGAACACCGGGGAGCTGTTTTTT,CAWTGNTGELFF
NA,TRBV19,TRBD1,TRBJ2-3,TGTGCCAGTAGTATAGAAGAGCTCGGACAGGGGTTAGATACGCAGTATTTT,CASSIEELGQGLDTQYF
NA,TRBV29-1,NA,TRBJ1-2,TGCAGCGTTGGCGGGAACTGGGGCTACACCTTC,CSVGGNWGYTF
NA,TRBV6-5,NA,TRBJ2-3,TGTGCCAGCAGTGGGGGTGCAGATACGCAGTATTTT,CASSGGADTQYF
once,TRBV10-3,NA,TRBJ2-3,TGTGCCATCAGGGAACCTAGCGCCTCAGATACGCAGTATTTT,CAIREPSASDTQYF
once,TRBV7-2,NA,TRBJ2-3,TGTGCCAGCAGCTTAATCCTCGCAGATACGCAGTATTTT,CASSLILADTQYF
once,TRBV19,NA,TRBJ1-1,TGTGCCAGTAGTCTGGAGCTTAACACTGAAGCTTTCTTT,CASSLELNTEAFF
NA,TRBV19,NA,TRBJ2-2,TGTGCCAGTACCGACAGGGGAGGGACCGGGGAGCTGTTTTTT,CASTDRGGTGELFF
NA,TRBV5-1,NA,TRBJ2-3,TGCGCCAGCAGCTCCGGGACACAGTCGACCGATACGCAGTATTTT,CASSSGTQSTDTQYF
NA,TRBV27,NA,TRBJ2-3,TGTGCCAGCAGTTTAATCCGCACAGATACGCAGTATTTT,CASSLIRTDTQYF
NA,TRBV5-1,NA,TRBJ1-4,TGCGCCAGCAGCCAAGGGACAAAGATTGAAAAACTGTTTTTT,CASSQGTKIEKLFF
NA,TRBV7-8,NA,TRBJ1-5,TGTGCCAGCAGCCCTGACAGCTTAAATCAGCCCCAGCATTTT,CASSPDSLNQPQHF
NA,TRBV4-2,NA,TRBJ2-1,TGTGCCAGCAGCCAAGCGGCAGGAGAACTATACAATGAGCAGTTCTTC,CASSQAAGELYNEQFF
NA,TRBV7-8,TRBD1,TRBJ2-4,TGTGCCAGCAGCTTCAGCCCGGGACAGGGGTGGTCCAAAAACATTCAGTACTTC,CASSFSPGQGWSKNIQYF
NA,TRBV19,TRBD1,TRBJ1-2,TGTGCCAGTAGTTTCGACAGGGCCCTTAACTATGGCTACACCTTC,CASSFDRALNYGYTF